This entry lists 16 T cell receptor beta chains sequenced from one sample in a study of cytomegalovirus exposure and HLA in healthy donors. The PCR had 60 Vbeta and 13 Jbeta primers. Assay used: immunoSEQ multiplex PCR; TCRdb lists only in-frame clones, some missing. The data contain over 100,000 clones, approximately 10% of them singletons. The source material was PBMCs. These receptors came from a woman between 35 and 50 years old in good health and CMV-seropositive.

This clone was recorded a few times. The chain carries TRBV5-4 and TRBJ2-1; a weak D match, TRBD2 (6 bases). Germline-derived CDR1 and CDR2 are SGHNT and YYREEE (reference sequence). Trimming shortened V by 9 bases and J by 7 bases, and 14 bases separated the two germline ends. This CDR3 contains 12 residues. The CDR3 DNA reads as TGTGCCACGGGAGTACTGACTAATGAGCAGTTCTTC. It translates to CATGVLTNEQFF.

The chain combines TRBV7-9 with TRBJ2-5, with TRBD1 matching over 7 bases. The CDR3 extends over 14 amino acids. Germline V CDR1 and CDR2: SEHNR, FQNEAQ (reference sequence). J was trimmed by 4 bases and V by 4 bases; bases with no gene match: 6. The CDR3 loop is CASSSTGMPETQYF. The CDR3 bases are TGTGCCAGCAGCTCGACAGGGATGCCAGAGACCCAGTACTTC. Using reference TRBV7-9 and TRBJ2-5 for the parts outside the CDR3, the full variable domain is DTGVSQNPRHKITKRGQNVTFRCDPISEHNRLYWYRQTLGQGPEFLTYFQNEAQLEKSRLLSDRFSAERPKGSFSTLEIQRTEQGDSAMYLCASSSTGMPETQYFGPGTRLLVL.

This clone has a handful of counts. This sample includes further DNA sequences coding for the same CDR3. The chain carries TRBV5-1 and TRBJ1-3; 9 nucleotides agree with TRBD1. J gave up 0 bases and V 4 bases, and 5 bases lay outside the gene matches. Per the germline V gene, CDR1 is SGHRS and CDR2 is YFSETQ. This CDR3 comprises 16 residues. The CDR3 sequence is CASSPGQGFSGNTIYF. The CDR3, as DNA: TGCGCCAGCAGCCCGGGACAGGGATTCTCTGGAAACACCATATATTTT.

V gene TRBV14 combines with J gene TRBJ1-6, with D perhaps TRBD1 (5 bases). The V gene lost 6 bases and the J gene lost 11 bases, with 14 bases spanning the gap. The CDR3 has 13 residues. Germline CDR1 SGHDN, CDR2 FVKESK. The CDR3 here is CASSRGAGPPLHF. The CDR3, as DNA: TGTGCCAGCAGTCGCGGGGCGGGGCCACCCCTCCACTTT.

The CDR3 nucleotides read TGCGCCAGCAGCTTGCCCCGGGACTTTTCTAACACCGGGGAGCTGTTTTTT. This gives the protein CASSLPRDFSNTGELFF. The chain recombines TRBV5-1 with TRBJ2-2, with D possibly TRBD2 on 6 matching bases. Per the germline V gene, CDR1 is SGHRS and CDR2 is YFSETQ. The CDR3 loop spans 17 amino acids. V lost 1 base to trimming and J lost 2 bases, with 15 bases between them.

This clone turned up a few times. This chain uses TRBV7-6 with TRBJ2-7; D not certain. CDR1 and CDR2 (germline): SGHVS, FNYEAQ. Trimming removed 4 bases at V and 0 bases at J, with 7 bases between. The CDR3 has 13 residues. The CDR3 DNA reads TGTGCCAGCAGCTCTAGGAGCTCCTACGAGCAGTACTTC. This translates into CASSSRSSYEQYF.

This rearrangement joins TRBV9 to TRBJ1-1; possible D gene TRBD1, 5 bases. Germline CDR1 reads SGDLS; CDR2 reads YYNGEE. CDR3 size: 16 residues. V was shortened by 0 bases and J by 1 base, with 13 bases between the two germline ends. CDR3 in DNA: TGTGCCAGCAGCGTAGTCCCCACAGGTCCGAACACTGAAGCTTTCTTT. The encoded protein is CASSVVPTGPNTEAFF.

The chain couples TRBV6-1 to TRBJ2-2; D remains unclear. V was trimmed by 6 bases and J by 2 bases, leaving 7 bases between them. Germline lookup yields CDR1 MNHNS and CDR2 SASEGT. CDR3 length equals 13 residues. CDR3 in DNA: TGTGCCAGCAGGACACTCAACACCGGGGAGCTGTTTTTT. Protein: CASRTLNTGELFF.

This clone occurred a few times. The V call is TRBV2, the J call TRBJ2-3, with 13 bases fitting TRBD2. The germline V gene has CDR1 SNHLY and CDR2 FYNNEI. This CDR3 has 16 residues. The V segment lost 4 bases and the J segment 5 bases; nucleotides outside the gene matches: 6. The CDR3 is CASSVLAGGRGDTQYF. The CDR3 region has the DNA TGTGCCAGCAGTGTACTAGCGGGGGGGCGAGGAGATACGCAGTATTTT.

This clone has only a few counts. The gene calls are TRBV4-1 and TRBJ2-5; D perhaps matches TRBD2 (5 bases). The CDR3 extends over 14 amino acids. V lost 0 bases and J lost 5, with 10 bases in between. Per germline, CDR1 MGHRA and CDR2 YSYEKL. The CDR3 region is CASSQDPGSETQYF. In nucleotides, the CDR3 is TGCGCCAGCAGCCAAGATCCGGGAAGCGAGACCCAGTACTTC.

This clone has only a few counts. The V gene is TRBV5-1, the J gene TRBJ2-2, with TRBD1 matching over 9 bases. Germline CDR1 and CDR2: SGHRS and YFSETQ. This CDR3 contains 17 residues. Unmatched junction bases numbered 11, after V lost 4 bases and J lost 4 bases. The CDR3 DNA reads TGCGCCAGCAGCCCCGTTTCGGGGACAGGGCTCACCGGGGAGCTGTTTTTT. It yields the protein CASSPVSGTGLTGELFF.

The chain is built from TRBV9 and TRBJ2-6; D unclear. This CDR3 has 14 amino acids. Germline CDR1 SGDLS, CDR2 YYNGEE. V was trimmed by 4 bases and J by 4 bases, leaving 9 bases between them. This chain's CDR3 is CASSTFTGANVLTF. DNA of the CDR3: TGTGCCAGCAGCACATTCACCGGGGCCAACGTCCTGACTTTC. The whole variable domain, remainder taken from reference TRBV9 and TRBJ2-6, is DSGVTQTPKHLITATGQRVTLRCSPRSGDLSVYWYQQSLDQGLQFLIQYYNGEERAKGNILERFSAQQFPDLHSELNLSSLELGDSALYFCASSTFTGANVLTFGAGSRLTVL.

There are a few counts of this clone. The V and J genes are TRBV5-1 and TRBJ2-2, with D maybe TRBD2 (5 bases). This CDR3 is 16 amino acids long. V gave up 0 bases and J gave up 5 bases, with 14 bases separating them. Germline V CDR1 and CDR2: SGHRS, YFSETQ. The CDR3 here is CASSLEVGRGTGELFF. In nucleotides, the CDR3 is TGCGCCAGCAGCTTGGAGGTTGGGCGAGGGACCGGGGAGCTGTTTTTT.

CDR3 sequence (DNA): TGTGCCAGCAGCTTATCGGGAGCGGGGGCCCGGGCCAATGAGCAGTTCTTC. This gives the protein CASSLSGAGARANEQFF. The chain carries TRBV7-6 and TRBJ2-1, with 8 bases that match TRBD2. Germline values: CDR1 SGHVS, CDR2 FNYEAQ. With V trimmed by 2 bases and J by 6 bases, 12 bases remained unmatched. CDR3 length equals 17 residues.

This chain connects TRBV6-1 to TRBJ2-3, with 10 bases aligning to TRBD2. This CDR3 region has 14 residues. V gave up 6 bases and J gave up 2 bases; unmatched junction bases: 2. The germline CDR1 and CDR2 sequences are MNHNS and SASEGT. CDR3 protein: CASRLAGATDTQYF. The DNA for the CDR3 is TGTGCCAGCAGGCTAGCGGGAGCCACAGATACGCAGTATTTT.

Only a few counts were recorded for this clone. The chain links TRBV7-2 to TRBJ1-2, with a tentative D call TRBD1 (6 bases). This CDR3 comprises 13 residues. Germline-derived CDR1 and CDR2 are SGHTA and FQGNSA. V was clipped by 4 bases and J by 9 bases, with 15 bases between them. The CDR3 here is CASSYPDSLRYTF. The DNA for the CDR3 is TGTGCCAGCAGCTACCCGGACAGTCTACGCTACACCTTC.